This T cell receptor (beta chain) emerged from a study of vaccination effects on CD4 cells after COVID-19. TCRdb's copy holds only in-frame clones and misses some; the assay was immunoSEQ multiplex PCR. The sample carries tens of thousands of clones, about 65% recorded once. Deletions cut 10 bases from V and 5 bases from J, with 12 bases between. The CDR3 extends over 11 amino acids. Germline-derived CDR1 and CDR2 are WNHNN and SYGVQD (reference sequence). This clone occurred a few times. Its antigen is currently unknown. Upon completion of 10 to 11 days in culture, CD4+ T cells were isolated. IL-2 medium supplanted half the medium on days 3 and 7.

The J gene is TRBJ2-7, the V gene TRBV10-1, with no clear D. This sequence originates from a human donor who received a COVID-19 vaccine. The starting material was CD4+ T cells from PBMCs cultured without peptide, obtained before COVID-19 vaccination. The CDR3 loop reads CATRGENEQYF. The DNA for the CDR3 is TGCGCCACCAGAGGAGAAAACGAGCAGTACTTC.